Included here is one TCR beta chain sequence, with context. Its antigen is undetermined. This may arise from a read error, as a much more abundant clone is one base away. Without the conserved terminal phenylalanine or tryptophan, this CDR3 likely stems from a read error. The CDR3 covers 15 residues. The germline V and J ends were trimmed by 1 base and 0 bases, with 9 bases remaining between them. The entry originates in a study of CD8 T cells in ankylosing spondylitis. Study observations and caveats: Some motif variants had been reported before (in reactive arthritis synovial fluid and blood).

Each CDR3 protein gets one entry after TCRdb re-called the 5' RACE reads with MiXCR. Of some 250,000 distinct CDR3 sequences detected, 8% to 9.5% appear once; the ten largest clones hold over 6.5%. J is TRBJ1-1 and V is TRBV12-3 or TRBV12-4; D is unclear. Material: blood, either unsorted or a sorted T cell fraction (not recorded which). The receptor's source is a male donor with ankylosing spondylitis or in good health (not recorded which). Here the CDR3 reads CASSLEPAVNTEAFL. The CDR3 DNA reads TGTGCCAGCAGTTTAGAGCCAGCCGTGAACACTGAAGCTTTCTTA.